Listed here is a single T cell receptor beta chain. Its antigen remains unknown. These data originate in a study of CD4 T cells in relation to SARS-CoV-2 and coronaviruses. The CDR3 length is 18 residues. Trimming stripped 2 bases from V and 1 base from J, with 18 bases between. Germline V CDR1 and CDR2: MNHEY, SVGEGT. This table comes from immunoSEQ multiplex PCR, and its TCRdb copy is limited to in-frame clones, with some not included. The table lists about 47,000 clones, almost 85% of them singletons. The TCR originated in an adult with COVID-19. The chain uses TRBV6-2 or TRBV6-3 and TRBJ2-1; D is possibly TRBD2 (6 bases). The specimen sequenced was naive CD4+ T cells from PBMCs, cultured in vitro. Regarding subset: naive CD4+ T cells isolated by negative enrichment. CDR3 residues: CASSYGDFLRASYNEQFF. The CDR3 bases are TGTGCCAGCAGTTACGGGGACTTTCTTAGGGCATCCTACAATGAGCAGTTCTTC.